This passage covers 22 T cell receptor beta chains from one sample sequenced in a study of beta chain features in type 1 diabetes (dated by TCRdb to about 2018). The antigens of these receptors remain unknown. Receptor libraries were prepared by the immunoSEQ multiplex PCR assay. The High Capacity cDNA Reverse Transcription Kit was used to reverse transcribe all of the isolated RNA, meaning that expressed TCRB transcripts were what got sequenced. This immuneACCESS table, as held by TCRdb, lists in-frame sequences with V and J called but not all clones. Of the missing ones, under half trace to an unresolved V gene in checked studies; the others have no known cause. The sample table records 640,000 or so clones; around 15% of these occur just once. The ten most abundant clones make up 0.022% of the sample. Broader findings and caveats from the paper: Type 1 diabetes patients showed a moderate but significant shortening of TCRB CDR3 length in all four CD4+ subsets.

Source material: naive CD4+ T cells from blood. The cell subset or site label on this specimen signifies: true naive CD4+ T cells. These receptors were taken from a man younger than 30 with type 1 diabetes.

This clone occurred a few times. The V and J genes are TRBV18 and TRBJ2-5; perhaps D is TRBD1 or TRBD2 (5 bases each). Per the germline V gene, CDR1 is KGHSH and CDR2 is LQKENI. This CDR3 has 12 residues. Deletions cut 2 bases from V and 7 bases from J, with 8 bases between. CDR3 region: CASSPGDGTQYF. The CDR3, as DNA: TGTGCCAGCTCACCAGGGGACGGGACCCAGTACTTC.

This chain links TRBV6-5 with TRBJ2-7, with D perhaps matching TRBD1 (5 bases). Trimming cost V 4 bases and J 1 base, with 14 bases left between them. This CDR3 is built from 15 residues. Germline loops: CDR1 MNHEY, CDR2 SVGAGI. Here the CDR3 reads CASSSLIQVSYEQYF. CDR3 nucleotides: TGTGCCAGCAGTTCCTTAATACAGGTTTCCTACGAGCAGTACTTC.

This clone was seen only a few times. This rearrangement joins TRBV5-1 to TRBJ2-1; 11 nucleotides line up with TRBD2. V gave up 5 bases and J gave up 5 bases; unmatched junction bases: 6. The CDR3 is 15 residues long. Germline CDR1 and CDR2: SGHRS and YFSETQ. CDR3 in amino acids: CASRPTSGVDNEQFF. CDR3 DNA sequence: TGCGCCAGCAGACCGACTAGCGGGGTAGACAATGAGCAGTTCTTC.

This clone was detected only a few times. V usage is TRBV5-8 and J usage is TRBJ2-7; D unclear. Looked up from germline, CDR1 is SGHTS and CDR2 is YDEGEE. The germline V and J ends were trimmed by 6 bases and 0 bases, with 1 base remaining between them. The CDR3 runs to 10 residues. The CDR3 DNA reads TGTGCCAGCAACTCCTACGAGCAGTACTTC. The encoded protein is CASNSYEQYF. Using reference TRBV5-8 and TRBJ2-7 for the parts outside the CDR3, the full variable domain is EAGVTQSPTHLIKTRGQQATLRCSPISGHTSVYWYQQALGLGLQFLLWYDEGEERNRGNFPPRFSGRQFPNYSSELNVNALELEDSALYLCASNSYEQYFGPGTRLTVT.

The chain is built from TRBV28 and TRBJ2-5; 10 bases match TRBD2. Germline V CDR1 and CDR2: MDHEN, SYDVKM. J lost 1 base, V lost 5 bases, and 10 bases had no gene match. The CDR3 covers 17 residues. The CDR3 sequence is CASSNQYLAGAQETQYF. The CDR3 bases are TGTGCCAGCAGTAATCAATACCTAGCGGGGGCCCAAGAGACCCAGTACTTC.

A few counts support this clone. This chain links TRBV9 with TRBJ2-5; D may correspond to TRBD1 or TRBD2 (5 bases each). Deletions cut 1 base from V and 2 bases from J, with 12 bases between. The CDR3 loop spans 15 amino acids. Germline loops: CDR1 SGDLS, CDR2 YYNGEE. The CDR3 DNA follows: TGTGCCAGCAGCGTAATGGGGGAGCCGCAAGAGACCCAGTACTTC. This codes for CASSVMGEPQETQYF.

The rearrangement links TRBV7-9 to TRBJ2-7; either TRBD1 or TRBD2 may supply D (5 bases each). This CDR3 spans 14 amino acids. The V gene lost 3 bases and the J gene lost 5 bases, with 14 bases spanning the gap. The germline CDR1 and CDR2 sequences are SEHNR and FQNEAQ (reference sequence). CDR3 sequence: CASSLSGTPDEQYF. CDR3 nucleotides: TGTGCCAGCAGCTTGTCGGGGACCCCAGACGAGCAGTACTTC.

The chain links TRBV6-5 to TRBJ1-1; perhaps TRBD1 as D (6 bases). This CDR3 is built from 16 residues. Germline CDR1 and CDR2: MNHEY and SVGAGI. Trimming removed 4 bases at V and 0 bases at J, with 15 bases between. CDR3 amino acids: CASSFTGQLMNTEAFF. In DNA, the CDR3 is TGTGCCAGCAGTTTCACAGGACAGCTGATGAACACTGAAGCTTTCTTT.

The chain links TRBV15 to TRBJ2-5, with a tentative D call TRBD1 (6 bases). The CDR3 length is 15 residues. Germline CDR1 reads LNHNV; CDR2 reads YYDKDF (reference sequence). V was pared by 0 bases and J by 1 base, with 9 bases between. The CDR3 sequence: CATSREQGSQETQYF. The CDR3 DNA reads TGTGCCACCAGCAGAGAGCAGGGGTCCCAAGAGACCCAGTACTTC.

V and J are TRBV2 and TRBJ2-1; unclear D gene. The CDR3 totals 11 residues. From germline, CDR1 is SNHLY and CDR2 FYNNEI. Trimming pared 7 bases from V and 7 bases from J, leaving 8 bases between. The CDR3 DNA follows: TGTGCCAGCAAGAGTTCAAATGAGCAGTTCTTC. Translation: CASKSSNEQFF.

This clone was seen a handful of times. The genes are TRBV5-1 and TRBJ2-7, with 7 positions matching TRBD1. CDR1 SGHRS and CDR2 YFSETQ come from the germline V gene. The CDR3 runs 15 residues. V was clipped by 0 bases and J by 5 bases; unmatched bases: 8. The chain's CDR3 is CASSLEGRGIDEQYF. The CDR3 coding sequence is TGCGCCAGCAGCTTGGAGGGCAGGGGGATCGACGAGCAGTACTTC.

There are a few counts of this clone. This rearrangement joins TRBV4-1 to TRBJ2-1; no firm D call. V dropped 4 bases and J dropped 13 bases, with 17 bases sitting between them. Germline assignment: CDR1 MGHRA and CDR2 YSYEKL. The CDR3 runs 13 residues. The CDR3 nucleotides are TGCGCCAGCAGCCCCTTATTGGGCGTTAATCAGTTCTTC. Its protein product is CASSPLLGVNQFF.

The gene calls are TRBV18 and TRBJ1-2; no clear D. Germline V gene data show CDR1 as KGHSH and CDR2 as LQKENI. The CDR3 is 13 residues long. V lost 6 bases and J 8 bases, leaving 16 bases between the germline ends. The CDR3 DNA is TGTGCCAGCTCGGAGTCCCGGGAGTGGGGCTACACCTTC. It codes for CASSESREWGYTF.

The V gene is TRBV27, the J gene TRBJ2-6; 9 nucleotides agree with TRBD1. The CDR3 consists of 17 residues. Germline V gene data show CDR1 as MNHEY and CDR2 as SMNVEV (reference sequence). V was clipped by 4 bases and J by 4 bases; unmatched bases: 8. As DNA, the CDR3 is TGTGCCAGCAGTTCGGACAGGGGACCATCCGGGGCCAACGTCCTGACTTTC. Its translation is CASSSDRGPSGANVLTF.

This clone was counted between two and nine times. V gene TRBV18 combines with J gene TRBJ2-7, with unresolved D. Germline assignment: CDR1 KGHSH and CDR2 LQKENI. This CDR3 region has 14 residues. The V gene lost 3 bases and the J gene lost 1 base, with 10 bases spanning the gap. The CDR3 DNA sequence: TGTGCCAGCTCACCGGGCGACATATCCTACGAGCAGTACTTC. Amino acid sequence: CASSPGDISYEQYF.

The V gene is TRBV5-1, the J gene TRBJ1-1; the match to TRBD1 covers 8 bases. V was clipped by 4 bases and J by 3 bases; unmatched bases: 2. The CDR3 is 13 residues long. Germline values: CDR1 SGHRS, CDR2 YFSETQ. CDR3 coding DNA: TGCGCCAGCAGCGCGGGACAGGACACTGAAGCTTTCTTT. Encoded protein: CASSAGQDTEAFF. Full variable domain (outside the CDR3, taken from reference TRBV5-1 and TRBJ1-1): KAGVTQTPRYLIKTRGQQVTLSCSPISGHRSVSWYQQTPGQGLQFLFEYFSETQRNKGNFPGRFSGRQFSNSRSEMNVSTLELGDSALYLCASSAGQDTEAFFGQGTRLTVV.

This clone was picked up a small number of times. The CDR3 region is CASRDDSTEAFF. The DNA for the CDR3 is TGTGCCAGCAGGGACGACAGCACTGAAGCTTTCTTT. The chain couples TRBV2 to TRBJ1-1; tentatively, D is TRBD1 (5 bases). There are 12 residues in the CDR3. Germline CDR1 reads SNHLY; CDR2 reads FYNNEI. Trimming removed 6 bases at V and 4 bases at J, with 9 bases between. Full variable domain (outside the CDR3, taken from reference TRBV2 and TRBJ1-1): EPEVTQTPSHQVTQMGQEVILRCVPISNHLYFYWYRQILGQKVEFLVSFYNNEISEKSEIFDDQFSVERPDGSNFTLKIRSTKLEDSAMYFCASRDDSTEAFFGQGTRLTVV.

This clone was observed a few times. The chain recombines TRBV19 with TRBJ2-7, with a tentative D call TRBD2 (6 bases). V dropped 4 bases and J dropped 0 bases, with 10 bases sitting between them. CDR1 is LNHDA, CDR2 SQIVND, per germline (reference sequence). The length of the CDR3 is 14 residues. CDR3 in DNA: TGTGCCAGTAGTAATCGGGGGAACTCCTACGAGCAGTACTTC. Protein: CASSNRGNSYEQYF.

The chain combines TRBV7-9 with TRBJ1-1; 10 positions agree with TRBD1. V lost 3 bases to trimming and J lost 8 bases; unmatched junction nucleotides: 15. Germline CDR1 SEHNR, CDR2 FQNEAQ (reference sequence). The CDR3 consists of 17 residues. DNA of the CDR3: TGTGCCAGCAGCTTCAGCCCGGGACAGGGGAAGGTGCCCGAAGCTTTCTTT. This codes for CASSFSPGQGKVPEAFF.

The J gene is TRBJ2-1, the V gene TRBV5-4; D not resolved. The germline V gene encodes CDR1 SGHNT and CDR2 YYREEE (reference sequence). The CDR3 extends over 15 amino acids. V lost 0 bases, J lost 1 base, and 8 bases lay in between. The chain's CDR3 is CASSLERPSYNEQFF. CDR3 in DNA: TGTGCCAGCAGCTTGGAACGTCCGTCCTACAATGAGCAGTTCTTC.

Notes on this clone: One junction end does not reproduce the germline sequence, and a read error may be involved. The V gene is TRBV14, the J gene TRBJ1-3, with a tentative D call TRBD1 (5 bases). The CDR3 spans 12 residues. Germline CDR1 is SGHDN and CDR2 is FVKESK. As DNA, the CDR3 is TGTGCCAGCAGCCAGGGCCCGGGACGAGTGCATTTT. Its protein is CASSQGPGRVHF.

V gene TRBV18 combines with J gene TRBJ2-5; possible D gene TRBD2, 5 bases. The length of the CDR3 is 14 residues. In germline, CDR1 is KGHSH, CDR2 LQKENI. Trimming removed 8 bases at V and 1 base at J, with 14 bases between. The CDR3 nucleotides are TGTGCCAGCCATCGAGGGCAGATCCAAGAGACCCAGTACTTC. Its translation: CASHRGQIQETQYF.